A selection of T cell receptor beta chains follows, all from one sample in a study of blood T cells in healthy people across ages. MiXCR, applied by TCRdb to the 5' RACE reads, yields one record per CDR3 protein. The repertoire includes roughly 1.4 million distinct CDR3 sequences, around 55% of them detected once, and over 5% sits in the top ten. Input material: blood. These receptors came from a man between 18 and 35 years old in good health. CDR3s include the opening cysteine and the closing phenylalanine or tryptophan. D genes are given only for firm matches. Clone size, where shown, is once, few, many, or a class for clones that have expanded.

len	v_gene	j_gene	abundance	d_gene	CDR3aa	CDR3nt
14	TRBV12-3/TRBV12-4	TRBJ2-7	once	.	CASSLGAGPDEQYF	TGTGCCAGCAGTTTAGGCGCAGGCCCTGACGAGCAGTACTTC
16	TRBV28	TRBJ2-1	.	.	CASSPPRGQPGAKQFF	TGTGCCAGCAGTCCGCCGAGGGGTCAACCGGGGGCGAAGCAGTTCTTC
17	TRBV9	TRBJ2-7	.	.	CASSVRPTGMNAGEQYF	TGTGCCAGCAGCGTACGGCCCACTGGAATGAACGCCGGCGAGCAGTACTTC
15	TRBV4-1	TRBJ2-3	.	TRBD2	CASSQVTSGEDTQYF	TGCGCCAGCAGCCAAGTTACTAGCGGAGAAGATACGCAGTATTTT
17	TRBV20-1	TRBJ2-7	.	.	CSAREGKGGQFFDEQYF	TGCAGTGCTAGAGAGGGAAAGGGGGGACAGTTTTTCGACGAGCAGTACTTC
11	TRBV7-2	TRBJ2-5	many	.	CASSLGQTQYF	TGTGCCAGCAGCTTGGGGCAGACCCAGTACTTC
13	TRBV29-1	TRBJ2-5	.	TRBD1	CSALLDRGNEQYF	TGCAGCGCCCTACTAGACAGGGGCAATGAGCAGTACTTC
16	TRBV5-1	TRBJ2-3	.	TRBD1	CASRRTGTGGSDTQYF	TGCGCCAGCAGACGTACCGGGACAGGGGGTTCAGATACGCAGTATTTT
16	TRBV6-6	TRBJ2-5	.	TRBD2	CASSSQTSGVGETQYF	TGTGCCAGCAGTTCCCAGACTAGCGGGGTAGGAGAGACCCAGTACTTC
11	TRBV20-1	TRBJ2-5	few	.	CSRGAQETQYF	TGCAGCAGGGGGGCACAAGAGACCCAGTACTTC
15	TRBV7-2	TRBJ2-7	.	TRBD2	CASSSTSGGALEQYF	TGTGCCAGCAGCTCGACTAGCGGGGGGGCCCTCGAGCAGTACTTC
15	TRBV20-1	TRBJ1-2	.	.	CSAISGTPGPDGYTF	TGCAGTGCCATTTCCGGGACCCCCGGGCCCGATGGCTACACCTTC
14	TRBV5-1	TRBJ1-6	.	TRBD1	CASSQGARDSPLHF	TGCGCCAGCAGCCAGGGGGCGCGGGATTCACCCCTCCACTTT
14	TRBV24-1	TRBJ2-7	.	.	CATSDLRFPYEQYF	TGTGCCACCAGTGATTTACGCTTCCCCTACGAGCAGTACTTC
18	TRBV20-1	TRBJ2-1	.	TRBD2	CSATGLAGGQGSYNEQFF	TGCAGTGCCACAGGACTAGCGGGGGGGCAGGGATCCTACAATGAGCAGTTCTTC
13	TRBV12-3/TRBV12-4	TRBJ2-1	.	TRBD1	CASSFTDRGEQFF	TGTGCCAGCAGCTTTACAGACAGGGGCGAGCAGTTCTTC
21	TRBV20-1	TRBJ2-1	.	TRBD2	CSARDGIRTSGRAGSYNEQFF	TGCAGTGCTAGAGATGGGATCCGTACTAGCGGGAGGGCCGGGTCCTACAATGAGCAGTTCTTC
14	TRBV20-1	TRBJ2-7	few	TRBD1	CSARAGTGGWKQYF	TGCAGTGCTAGAGCCGGGACAGGGGGTTGGAAGCAGTACTTC
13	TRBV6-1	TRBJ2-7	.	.	CAILVGGFYEQYF	TGTGCCATCCTTGTGGGGGGTTTCTACGAGCAGTACTTC
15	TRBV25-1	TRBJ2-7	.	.	CASSEQGTTSYEQYF	TGTGCCAGCAGCGAACAAGGGACGACCTCCTACGAGCAGTACTTC
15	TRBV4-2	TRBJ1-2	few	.	CASSQDRGRDYGYTF	TGTGCCAGCAGCCAAGATCGGGGCAGAGACTATGGCTACACCTTC
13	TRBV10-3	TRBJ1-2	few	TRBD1	CAISEDRGGGYTF	TGTGCCATCAGTGAGGACAGGGGTGGTGGCTACACCTTC
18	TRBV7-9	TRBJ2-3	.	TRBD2	CASSSTSGGPLGTDTQYF	TGTGCCAGCAGCTCAACTAGCGGGGGGCCCCTCGGCACAGATACGCAGTATTTT
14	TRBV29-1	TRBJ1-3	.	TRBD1	CSVETGVDGNTIYF	TGCAGCGTTGAAACAGGGGTAGATGGAAACACCATATATTTT
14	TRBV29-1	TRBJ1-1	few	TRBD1	CSVAGQGIRTEAFF	TGCAGCGTTGCGGGACAGGGAATTCGCACTGAAGCTTTCTTT
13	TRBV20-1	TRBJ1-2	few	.	CSAPTIWDGGYTF	TGCAGTGCCCCAACCATTTGGGACGGGGGCTACACCTTC
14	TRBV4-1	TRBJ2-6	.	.	CASSQGEVANVLTF	TGCGCCAGCAGCCAGGGTGAAGTGGCCAACGTCCTGACTTTC
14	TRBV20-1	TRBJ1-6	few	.	CSASPLGGNSPLHF	TGCAGTGCTAGCCCCCTGGGGGGGAATTCACCCCTCCACTTT
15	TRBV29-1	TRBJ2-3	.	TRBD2	CSVAQLAGVTDTQYF	TGCAGCGTTGCACAACTAGCGGGAGTTACAGATACGCAGTATTTT
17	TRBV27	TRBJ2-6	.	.	CASSLGPDPSGANVLTF	TGTGCCAGCAGTCTCGGGCCGGACCCCTCTGGGGCCAACGTCCTGACTTTC
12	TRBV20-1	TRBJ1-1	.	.	CSAPPRVTEAFF	TGCAGTGCTCCACCCCGGGTCACTGAAGCTTTCTTT
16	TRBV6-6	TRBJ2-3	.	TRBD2	CASRDMGLAATDTQYF	TGTGCCAGCAGGGATATGGGACTAGCGGCTACAGATACGCAGTATTTT
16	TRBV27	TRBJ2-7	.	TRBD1	CASSLVGDRGPTEQYF	TGTGCCAGCAGTTTAGTAGGGGACAGGGGCCCCACCGAGCAGTACTTC
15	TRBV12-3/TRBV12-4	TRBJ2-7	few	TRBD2	CASNRGLVGSYEQYF	TGTGCCAGCAATCGAGGACTAGTAGGCTCCTACGAGCAGTACTTC
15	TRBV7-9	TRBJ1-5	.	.	CASSLSAVGDQPQHF	TGTGCCAGCAGCCTATCAGCAGTGGGGGATCAGCCCCAGCATTTT
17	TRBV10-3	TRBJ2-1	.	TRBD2	CAIRTSGGIDSYNEQFF	TGTGCCATCAGGACTAGCGGGGGCATTGACTCCTACAATGAGCAGTTCTTC
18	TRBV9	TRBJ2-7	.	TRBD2	CASSVDLTSGTVSYEQYF	TGTGCCAGCAGCGTAGACTTGACTAGCGGGACTGTATCATACGAGCAGTACTTC
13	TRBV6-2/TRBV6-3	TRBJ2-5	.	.	CATTLRRQETQYF	TGTGCCACCACCCTTCGGAGACAAGAGACCCAGTACTTC
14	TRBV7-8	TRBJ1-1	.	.	CASSSPRRGLKAFF	TGTGCCAGCAGCTCGCCCCGGCGGGGGTTGAAAGCTTTCTTT
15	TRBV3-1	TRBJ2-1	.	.	CASSPAGEAYNEQFF	TGTGCCAGCAGCCCAGCGGGCGAAGCCTACAATGAGCAGTTCTTC
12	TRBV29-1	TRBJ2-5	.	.	CSVAKPAGGQYF	TGCAGCGTTGCCAAACCCGCTGGGGGACAGTACTTC
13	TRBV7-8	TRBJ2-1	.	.	CASSLGWTTEQFF	TGTGCCAGCAGCTTAGGCTGGACAACCGAGCAGTTCTTC
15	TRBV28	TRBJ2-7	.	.	CASSKIGESSYEQYF	TGTGCCAGCAGTAAAATAGGGGAGAGCTCCTACGAGCAGTACTTC
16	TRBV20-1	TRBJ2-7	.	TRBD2	CSARDRGGRTSYEQYF	TGCAGTGCTAGAGATCGGGGCGGGAGGACCTCCTACGAGCAGTACTTC
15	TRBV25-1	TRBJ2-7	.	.	CASSGVLGARYEQYF	TGTGCCAGCAGTGGTGTACTCGGGGCGCGATACGAGCAGTACTTC
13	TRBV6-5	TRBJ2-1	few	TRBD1	CASSYSGQREQFF	TGTGCCAGCAGTTACTCGGGACAGCGGGAGCAGTTCTTC
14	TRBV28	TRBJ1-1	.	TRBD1	CASSFQGGNTEAFF	TGTGCCAGCAGTTTCCAGGGGGGGAACACTGAAGCTTTCTTT
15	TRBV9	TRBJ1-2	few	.	CASSVGPNPNYGYTF	TGTGCCAGCAGCGTAGGGCCGAACCCAAACTATGGCTACACCTTC
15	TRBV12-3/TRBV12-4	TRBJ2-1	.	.	CASTSTTSVGNEQFF	TGTGCCAGCACCTCCACAACCTCTGTTGGGAATGAGCAGTTCTTC
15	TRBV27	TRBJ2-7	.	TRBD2	CASRKYRDYYYEQYF	TGTGCCAGCAGGAAGTATAGGGACTACTACTACGAGCAGTACTTC
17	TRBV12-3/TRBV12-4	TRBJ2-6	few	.	CASSSGQGYSGANVLTF	TGTGCCAGCAGTTCAGGGCAGGGGTATTCGGGGGCCAACGTCCTGACTTTC
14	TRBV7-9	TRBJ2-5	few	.	CASSDDGDQETQYF	TGTGCCAGCAGCGACGATGGGGACCAAGAGACCCAGTACTTC
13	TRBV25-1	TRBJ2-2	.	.	CASSSGKAGELFF	TGTGCCAGCAGTTCAGGGAAGGCCGGGGAGCTGTTTTTT
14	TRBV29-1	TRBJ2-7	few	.	CSALGRDGTYEQYF	TGCAGCGCCCTTGGACGGGACGGGACCTACGAGCAGTACTTC
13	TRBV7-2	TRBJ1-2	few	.	CASSLAGKVGYTF	TGTGCCAGCAGCTTAGCGGGGAAAGTGGGCTACACCTTC
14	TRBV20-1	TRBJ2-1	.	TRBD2	CSATPLLLSGEQFF	TGCAGTGCCACCCCACTCCTCCTTAGCGGGGAGCAGTTCTTC
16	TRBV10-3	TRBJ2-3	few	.	CAISSPPGHGTDTQYF	TGTGCCATCAGTTCGCCCCCGGGACACGGCACAGATACGCAGTATTTT
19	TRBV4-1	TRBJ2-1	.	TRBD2	CASSQEGRGGRAGGPKQFF	TGCGCCAGCAGCCAAGAGGGCAGGGGAGGGCGAGCGGGAGGGCCGAAGCAGTTCTTC
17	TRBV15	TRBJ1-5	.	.	CATSPLLRSSSNQPQHF	TGTGCCACCAGCCCCCTGTTACGCAGTTCCAGCAATCAGCCCCAGCATTTT